This T cell receptor beta chain was obtained from a study of blood T cell repertoires in COVID-19. CDR1 is LNHNV and CDR2 is YYDKDF in the germline V gene (reference sequence). This CDR3 is built from 13 residues. V lost 5 bases, J lost 5 bases, and 12 bases lay in between. Some clones are missing from TCRdb's copy, which holds only in-frame ones; the method was immunoSEQ multiplex PCR. There are over 75,000 clones in the sample; just under 85% occur only once, and about 10% lies in the top ten. This chain connects TRBV15 to TRBJ1-1; tentative D call: TRBD1 (5 bases). This clonotype originated in a man between 70 and 80 years old with acute or convalescent COVID-19. Material: peripheral blood. The CDR3 nucleotides are TGTGCCACCAGCGAGGACATTCGGACTGAAGCTTTCTTT. This sequence encodes CATSEDIRTEAFF.